Presented here are 20 T cell receptor beta chains from one specimen sequenced in a study of blood T cell repertoires in COVID-19. Profiling relied on immunoSEQ multiplex PCR, and the TCRdb table lists in-frame clones only, not all of them. The sample carries about 150,000 clones, around 91% recorded once. Sequencing used peripheral blood. The receptors here all came from a man aged 18-30 years with COVID-19, enrolled during active disease.

The rearrangement links TRBV5-6 to TRBJ1-2; no firm D call. Trimming took off 4 bases at V and 4 bases at J, with 17 bases between the two ends. CDR3 length equals 15 residues. CDR1 and CDR2 (germline): SGHDT, YYEEEE. CDR3 amino acids: CASSLGLEVGYGYTF. CDR3 coding DNA: TGTGCCAGCAGCCTCGGACTGGAGGTCGGCTATGGCTACACCTTC.

The rearrangement uses TRBV5-1 and TRBJ2-7, with 8 bases that match TRBD1. V shed 0 bases and J 4 bases; nucleotides not matched to a gene: 12. This CDR3 contains 17 residues. Germline-derived CDR1 and CDR2 are SGHRS and YFSETQ. CDR3 amino acids: CASSLGVTGGQLYEQYF. CDR3 DNA sequence: TGCGCCAGCAGCTTGGGGGTAACAGGGGGTCAACTTTACGAGCAGTACTTC.

This chain uses TRBV27 with TRBJ1-5; D is ambiguous. CDR1 is MNHEY, CDR2 SMNVEV, per germline (reference sequence). This CDR3 contains 14 residues. Trimming took off 10 bases at V and 3 bases at J, with 16 bases between the two ends. The CDR3 loop reads CATTTAATNQPQHF. The CDR3 bases are TGTGCCACCACAACCGCGGCCACCAATCAGCCCCAGCATTTT.

This sequence joins TRBV24-1 and TRBJ2-3; D is ambiguous. The CDR3 runs to 14 residues. V lost 4 bases and J 1 base, leaving 8 bases between the germline ends. CDR1 and CDR2 from the germline V gene are KGHDR and SFDVKD. The CDR3: CATSDRRGTDTQYF. In DNA, the CDR3 is TGTGCCACCAGTGACCGCCGGGGCACAGATACGCAGTATTTT.

The chain has TRBV5-8 and TRBJ2-5; TRBD2 matches at 7 bases. Per the germline V gene, CDR1 is SGHTS and CDR2 is YDEGEE. V lost 5 bases and J lost 3; bases outside the gene matches: 7. This CDR3 is 14 amino acids long. The CDR3 loop reads CASSWGGGEETQYF. Here the CDR3 DNA reads TGTGCCAGCAGTTGGGGGGGTGGAGAAGAGACCCAGTACTTC. Full variable domain (missing parts from reference TRBV5-8 and TRBJ2-5): EAGVTQSPTHLIKTRGQQATLRCSPISGHTSVYWYQQALGLGLQFLLWYDEGEERNRGNFPPRFSGRQFPNYSSELNVNALELEDSALYLCASSWGGGEETQYFGPGTRLLVL.

The chain joins TRBV9 to TRBJ1-1; the D is unclear. The V gene lost 0 bases and the J gene lost 0 bases, with 9 bases spanning the gap. Germline V gene sequence: CDR1 SGDLS, CDR2 YYNGEE. The CDR3 totals 15 residues. CDR3 bases: TGTGCCAGCAGCGTAGGCGCGGGGATGAACACTGAAGCTTTCTTT. Its translation is CASSVGAGMNTEAFF. Filled out from reference TRBV9 and TRBJ1-1, the complete variable domain reads DSGVTQTPKHLITATGQRVTLRCSPRSGDLSVYWYQQSLDQGLQFLIQYYNGEERAKGNILERFSAQQFPDLHSELNLSSLELGDSALYFCASSVGAGMNTEAFFGQGTRLTVV.

This clone was seen a few times. The CDR3 loop is CASSAPPPDGYTF. The CDR3, as DNA: TGTGCCAGCAGTGCTCCCCCACCGGATGGCTACACCTTC. The rearrangement links TRBV2 to TRBJ1-2; D not certain. Germline V gene sequence: CDR1 SNHLY, CDR2 FYNNEI. The CDR3 is 13 amino acids. Trimming pared 4 bases from V and 6 bases from J, leaving 12 bases between.

CDR3 sequence: CASRTTGGEQYF. For the CDR3, the DNA is TGTGCCAGCAGAACGACAGGGGGCGAGCAGTACTTC. The J gene is TRBJ2-7, the V gene TRBV6-5; 9 bases map to TRBD1. The germline CDR1 and CDR2 sequences are MNHEY and SVGAGI. The V segment lost 6 bases and the J segment 6 bases; nucleotides outside the gene matches: 3. The CDR3 length is 12 residues.

CDR3 DNA sequence: TGTGCCAGCAGCCGGGTCTTCAGGGGCAACTATGGCTACACCTTC. This encodes CASSRVFRGNYGYTF. This chain uses TRBV28 with TRBJ1-2, with D possibly matching TRBD1 (6 bases). Germline V lookup: CDR1 MDHEN, CDR2 SYDVKM. Trimming left V 6 bases short and J 2 bases short, with 16 bases between. The CDR3 runs to 15 residues.

This clone showed up just once. The chain employs TRBV28 and TRBJ2-1, with 7 nucleotides matching TRBD2. Trimming cost V 0 bases and J 5 bases; bases outside gene matches: 7. From germline, CDR1 is MDHEN and CDR2 SYDVKM. The CDR3 loop spans 16 amino acids. The chain's CDR3 is CASSLWPSGPNNEQFF. For the CDR3, the DNA is TGTGCCAGCAGTTTATGGCCTAGCGGACCAAACAATGAGCAGTTCTTC.

The chain recombines TRBV5-4 with TRBJ2-7; D is undetermined. This CDR3 comprises 14 residues. Germline CDR1 is SGHNT and CDR2 is YYREEE (reference sequence). V was cut by 4 bases and J by 7 bases, with 18 bases left in between. CDR3 amino acids: CASSADGYPWEQYF. CDR3 bases: TGTGCCAGCAGCGCTGACGGGTATCCTTGGGAGCAGTACTTC.

This chain joins TRBV27 and TRBJ1-1; D gene unclear. The CDR3 is made up of 16 amino acids. The germline V gene has CDR1 MNHEY and CDR2 SMNVEV (reference sequence). Trimming pared 2 bases from V and 1 base from J, leaving 14 bases between. CDR3 residues: CASSLRSRPRNTEAFF. The CDR3 DNA sequence: TGTGCCAGCAGTTTAAGGTCGAGGCCTAGGAACACTGAAGCTTTCTTT.

The rearrangement joins TRBV7-2 to TRBJ1-2, with a weak D call TRBD1 (5 bases). The CDR3 runs 17 residues. The germline gives CDR1 SGHTA, CDR2 FQGNSA. V lost 4 bases and J 3 bases, leaving 21 bases between the germline ends. DNA of the CDR3: TGTGCCAGCAGCTCACCCCCGGGGGGAGGGGCTCACTATGGCTACACCTTC. This codes for CASSSPPGGGAHYGYTF. Full variable domain (outside the CDR3, taken from reference TRBV7-2 and TRBJ1-2): GAGVSQSPSNKVTEKGKDVELRCDPISGHTALYWYRQSLGQGLEFLIYFQGNSAPDKSGLPSDRFSAERTGGSVSTLTIQRTQQEDSAVYLCASSSPPGGGAHYGYTFGSGTRLTVV.

This chain connects TRBV5-1 to TRBJ2-3; perhaps TRBD2 as D (5 bases). V lost 6 bases, J lost 6 bases, and 11 bases lay in between. This CDR3 contains 12 residues. Per the germline V gene, CDR1 is SGHRS and CDR2 is YFSETQ. For the CDR3, the DNA is TGCGCCAGCACCCCGGGGAGCGATACGCAGTATTTT. Translating it yields CASTPGSDTQYF. Combining the CDR3 with reference TRBV5-1 and TRBJ2-3 gives the whole variable domain KAGVTQTPRYLIKTRGQQVTLSCSPISGHRSVSWYQQTPGQGLQFLFEYFSETQRNKGNFPGRFSGRQFSNSRSEMNVSTLELGDSALYLCASTPGSDTQYFGPGTRLTVL.

The V call is TRBV28, the J call TRBJ2-2; maybe TRBD2 (5 bases). Trimming left V 0 bases short and J 3 bases short, with 5 bases between. Germline CDR1 reads MDHEN; CDR2 reads SYDVKM. CDR3 length: 14 amino acids. This CDR3 is CASSLWGDTGELFF. For the CDR3, the DNA is TGTGCCAGCAGTTTATGGGGAGACACCGGGGAGCTGTTTTTT.

V usage is TRBV6-4 and J usage is TRBJ2-1, with 11 bases aligning to TRBD2. CDR1 and CDR2 from the germline V gene are MRHNA and SNTAGT. This CDR3 spans 15 amino acids. V shed 5 bases and J 6 bases; nucleotides not matched to a gene: 6. The CDR3 here is CASSFTGTSGNEQFF. CDR3 bases: TGTGCCAGCAGTTTCACAGGGACTAGCGGCAATGAGCAGTTCTTC.

This chain joins TRBV6-5 and TRBJ1-4, with 9 positions matching TRBD1. Germline assignment: CDR1 MNHEY and CDR2 SVGAGI. V lost 6 bases, J lost 3 bases, and 2 bases stayed unmatched. The CDR3 length is 14 residues. This CDR3 reads CASRYRGPNEKLFF. The CDR3 DNA reads as TGTGCCAGCAGGTACAGGGGGCCTAATGAAAAACTGTTTTTT.

The CDR3 sequence: CASSPRGTGTYNEQFF. In nucleotides, the CDR3 is TGTGCCAGCAGCCCACGTGGGACAGGGACCTACAATGAGCAGTTCTTC. The chain recombines TRBV7-2 with TRBJ2-1, with 9 bases identical to TRBD1. This CDR3 has 16 residues. The J segment lost 2 bases and the V segment lost 5 bases, leaving 7 bases of the junction unmatched. Germline-derived CDR1 and CDR2 are SGHTA and FQGNSA.

This clone was counted between two and nine times. The chain recombines TRBV30 with TRBJ2-1; weak D call: TRBD2 (5 bases). Germline V CDR1 and CDR2: GTSNPN, SVGIG (reference sequence). Trimming took 3 bases from V and 6 from J, leaving 12 bases between them. This CDR3 contains 13 residues. CDR3 sequence reads: CAWRTVGGNEQFF. The CDR3 region has the DNA TGTGCCTGGAGGACCGTCGGAGGCAATGAGCAGTTCTTC.

This chain connects TRBV11-2 to TRBJ2-7, with 12 bases matching TRBD1. V shed 3 bases, J shed 5 bases, and the junction held 5 bases outside the gene matches. Looked up from germline, CDR1 is SGHAT and CDR2 is FQNNGV. The CDR3 is 15 amino acids. This chain's CDR3 is CASSFWGTGGDEQYF. As DNA, the CDR3 is TGTGCCAGCAGCTTTTGGGGGACAGGGGGCGACGAGCAGTACTTC.